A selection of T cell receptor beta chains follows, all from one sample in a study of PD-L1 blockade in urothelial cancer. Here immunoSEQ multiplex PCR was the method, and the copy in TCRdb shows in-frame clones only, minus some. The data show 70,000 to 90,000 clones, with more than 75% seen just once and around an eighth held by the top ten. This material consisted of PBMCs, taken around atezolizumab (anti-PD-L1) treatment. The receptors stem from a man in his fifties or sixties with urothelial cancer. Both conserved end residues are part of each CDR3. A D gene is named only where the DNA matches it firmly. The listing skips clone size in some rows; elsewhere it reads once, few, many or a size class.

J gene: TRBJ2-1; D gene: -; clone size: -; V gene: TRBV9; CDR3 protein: CASSVDANNEQFF; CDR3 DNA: TGTGCCAGCAGCGTAGACGCTAACAATGAGCAGTTCTTC
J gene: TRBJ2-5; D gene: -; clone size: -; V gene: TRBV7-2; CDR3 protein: CASSFGATEETQYF; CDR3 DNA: TGTGCCAGCAGCTTCGGTGCGACAGAAGAGACCCAGTACTTC
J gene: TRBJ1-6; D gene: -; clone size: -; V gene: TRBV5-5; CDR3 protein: CASSGAGSSYNSPLHF; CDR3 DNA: TGTGCCAGCAGCGGGGCGGGGAGCTCCTATAATTCACCCCTCCACTTT
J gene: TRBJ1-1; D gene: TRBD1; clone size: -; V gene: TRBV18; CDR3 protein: CASSPFTPSDRVGLGRTEAFF; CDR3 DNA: TGTGCCAGCTCACCTTTCACACCGTCTGACAGGGTCGGTTTGGGGAGAACTGAAGCTTTCTTT
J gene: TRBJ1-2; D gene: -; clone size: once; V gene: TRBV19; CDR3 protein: CASSRSQGDYGYTF; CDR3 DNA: TGTGCCAGTAGCCGCTCCCAGGGCGACTATGGCTACACCTTC
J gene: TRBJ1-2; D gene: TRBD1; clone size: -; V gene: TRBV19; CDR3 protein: CASSAAPGQGARDTF; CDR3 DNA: TGTGCCAGTAGTGCGGCCCCGGGACAGGGGGCGAGGGACACCTTC
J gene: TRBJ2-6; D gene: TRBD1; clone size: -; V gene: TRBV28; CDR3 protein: CASWDRVSGANVLTF; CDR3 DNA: TGTGCCAGTTGGGACAGGGTCTCTGGGGCCAACGTCCTGACTTTC
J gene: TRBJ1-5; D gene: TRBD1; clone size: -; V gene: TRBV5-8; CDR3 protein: CASSLSGTGFYQPQHF; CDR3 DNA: TGTGCCAGCAGCTTGTCCGGGACAGGGTTTTATCAGCCCCAGCATTTT
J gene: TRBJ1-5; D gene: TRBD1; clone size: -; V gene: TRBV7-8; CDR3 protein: CASSLVPQGQGADQPQHF; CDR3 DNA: TGTGCCAGCAGCCTGGTGCCTCAAGGACAGGGGGCGGATCAGCCCCAGCATTTT
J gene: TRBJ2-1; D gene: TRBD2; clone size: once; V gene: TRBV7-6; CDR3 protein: CASSLAVGRAYNEQFF; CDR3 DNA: TGTGCCAGCAGCTTAGCAGTCGGGAGGGCTTACAATGAGCAGTTCTTC
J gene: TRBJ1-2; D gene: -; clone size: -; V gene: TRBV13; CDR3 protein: CASRSDFPNYGYTF; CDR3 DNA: TGTGCCAGCAGATCGGACTTTCCTAACTATGGCTACACCTTC
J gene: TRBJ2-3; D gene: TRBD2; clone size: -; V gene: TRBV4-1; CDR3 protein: CASSQILAGGTDTQYF; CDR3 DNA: TGCGCCAGCAGCCAGATACTAGCGGGAGGCACAGATACGCAGTATTTT
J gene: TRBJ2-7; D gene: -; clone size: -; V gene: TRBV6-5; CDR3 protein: CASSYLSGTPPYF; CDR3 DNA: TGTGCCAGCAGTTACTTATCGGGGACACCTCCCTACTTC
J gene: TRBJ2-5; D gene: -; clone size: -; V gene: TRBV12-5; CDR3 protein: CASGLGGALETQYF; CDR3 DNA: TGTGCTAGTGGTTTAGGGGGGGCCTTGGAGACCCAGTACTTC
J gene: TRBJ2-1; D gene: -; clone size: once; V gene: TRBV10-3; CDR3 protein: CAISHRAEDSYNEQFF; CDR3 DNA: TGTGCCATCAGCCACAGGGCGGAGGACTCCTACAATGAGCAGTTCTTC
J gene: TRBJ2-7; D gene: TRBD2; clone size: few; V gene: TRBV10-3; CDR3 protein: CAIAWGGNYEQYF; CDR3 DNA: TGTGCCATCGCCTGGGGGGGGAACTACGAGCAGTACTTC
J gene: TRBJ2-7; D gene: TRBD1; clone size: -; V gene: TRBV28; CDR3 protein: CASTGDRGEQYF; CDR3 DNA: TGTGCCAGCACTGGAGACAGGGGCGAGCAGTACTTC
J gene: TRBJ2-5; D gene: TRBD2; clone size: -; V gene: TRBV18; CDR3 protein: CASSGTSGQETQYF; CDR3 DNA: TGTGCCAGCTCAGGGACTAGCGGCCAAGAGACCCAGTACTTC
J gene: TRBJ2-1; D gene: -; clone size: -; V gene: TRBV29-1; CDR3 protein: CSFSRDSYNEQFF; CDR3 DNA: TGCAGCTTCTCCCGGGACTCCTACAATGAGCAGTTCTTC
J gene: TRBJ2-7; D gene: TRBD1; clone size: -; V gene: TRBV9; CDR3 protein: CASSPRDRAPYEQYF; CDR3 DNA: TGTGCCAGCAGCCCCCGGGACAGGGCCCCCTACGAGCAGTACTTC
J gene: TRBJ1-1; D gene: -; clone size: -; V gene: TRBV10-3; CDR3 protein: CAISGDKVGDTEAFF; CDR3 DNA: TGTGCCATCAGTGGGGACAAAGTTGGTGACACTGAAGCTTTCTTT
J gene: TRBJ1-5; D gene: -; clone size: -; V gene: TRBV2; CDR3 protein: CASRAGSERNQPQHF; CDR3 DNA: TGTGCCAGCAGGGCCGGGTCCGAACGCAATCAGCCCCAGCATTTT
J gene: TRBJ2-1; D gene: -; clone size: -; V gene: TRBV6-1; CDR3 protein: CASSVGSGHREQFF; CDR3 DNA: TGTGCCAGCAGTGTAGGGTCAGGGCATAGGGAGCAGTTCTTC
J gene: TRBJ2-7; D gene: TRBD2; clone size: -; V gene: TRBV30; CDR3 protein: CAWSSGGSYEQYF; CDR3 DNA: TGTGCCTGGAGTTCGGGGGGAAGCTACGAGCAGTACTTC
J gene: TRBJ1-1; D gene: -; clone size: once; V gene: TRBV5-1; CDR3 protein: CASSPGDTNTEAFF; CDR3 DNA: TGCGCCAGCAGCCCAGGGGATACGAACACTGAAGCTTTCTTT
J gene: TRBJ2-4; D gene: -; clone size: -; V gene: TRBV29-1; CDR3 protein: CSVERLLAKNIQYF; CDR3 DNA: TGCAGCGTTGAGAGACTATTAGCCAAAAACATTCAGTACTTC
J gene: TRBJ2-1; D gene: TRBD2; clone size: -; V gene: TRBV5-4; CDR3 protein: CASSLGSSGLNEQFF; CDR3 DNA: TGTGCCAGCAGCTTGGGGTCTAGCGGGTTAAATGAGCAGTTCTTC
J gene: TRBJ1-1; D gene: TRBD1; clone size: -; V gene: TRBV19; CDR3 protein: CASSLGDSGTEAFF; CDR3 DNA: TGTGCCAGTAGTCTTGGGGACAGTGGAACTGAAGCTTTCTTT
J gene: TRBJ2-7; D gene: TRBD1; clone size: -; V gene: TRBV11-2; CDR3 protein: CASSFGRGRDHEQYF; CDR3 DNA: TGTGCCAGCAGCTTTGGCAGGGGGCGTGATCACGAGCAGTACTTC
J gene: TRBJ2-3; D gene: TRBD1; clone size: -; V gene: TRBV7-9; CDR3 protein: CASSPRTGRTDTQYF; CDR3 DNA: TGTGCCAGCAGCCCCAGGACAGGGCGCACAGATACGCAGTATTTT
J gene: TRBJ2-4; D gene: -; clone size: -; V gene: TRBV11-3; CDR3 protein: CASSRPPGRSKNIQYF; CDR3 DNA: TGTGCCAGCAGTCGCCCGCCGGGGAGGTCCAAAAACATTCAGTACTTC
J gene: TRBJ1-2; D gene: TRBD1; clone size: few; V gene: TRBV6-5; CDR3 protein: CASRVIDRVGYGYTF; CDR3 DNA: TGTGCCAGCAGGGTTATAGACAGGGTTGGCTATGGCTACACCTTC
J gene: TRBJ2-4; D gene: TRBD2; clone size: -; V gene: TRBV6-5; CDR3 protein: CASSSSGRGGAYIQYF; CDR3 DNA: TGTGCCAGCAGTTCGAGCGGGAGGGGAGGGGCGTACATTCAGTACTTC